What follows are 25 T cell receptor beta chains derived from one specimen sequenced in a study of shared clonotypes between healthy human individuals. Profiling relied on immunoSEQ multiplex PCR, and the TCRdb table lists in-frame clones only, not all of them. The sample holds roughly 2.6 million clones, around nine tenths seen once. Material: naive CD4+ T cells sorted from blood. Subset denoted: CD45RA+ positively selected. Receptor source: a man aged 18-30 years in good health.

Comment on this clone: This specimen includes other DNA sequences encoding the same CDR3. The chain combines TRBV18 with TRBJ2-2, with a weak D call TRBD2 (5 bases). Trimming removed 0 bases at V and 5 bases at J, with 7 bases between. Germline V gene sequence: CDR1 KGHSH, CDR2 LQKENI. The CDR3 covers 14 residues. The CDR3 here is CASSPPWRTGELFF. The CDR3 nucleotides are TGTGCCAGCTCACCACCGTGGAGGACCGGGGAGCTGTTTTTT.

The chain couples TRBV5-1 to TRBJ1-6; 8 bases align to TRBD1. The J segment lost 8 bases and the V segment lost 0 bases, leaving 4 bases of the junction unmatched. This CDR3 has 15 amino acids. CDR1 SGHRS and CDR2 YFSETQ come from the germline V gene. The CDR3 sequence: CASSLEVRGHSPLHF. CDR3 bases: TGCGCCAGCAGCTTGGAGGTCAGGGGGCATTCACCCCTCCACTTT.

This chain links TRBV7-9 with TRBJ2-7; 12 bases map to TRBD2. CDR3 length: 14 amino acids. Germline assignment: CDR1 SEHNR and CDR2 FQNEAQ (reference sequence). The trim removed 3 bases at V and 6 bases at J, leaving 3 bases unmatched. The CDR3 sequence: CASSFGLAGLEQYF. CDR3 DNA sequence: TGTGCCAGCAGCTTCGGACTAGCGGGGCTCGAGCAGTACTTC.

This sequence joins TRBV5-1 and TRBJ1-1, with D possibly matching TRBD1 (5 bases). Germline V CDR1 and CDR2: SGHRS, YFSETQ. The CDR3 covers 14 residues. Trimming left V 6 bases short and J 6 bases short, with 18 bases between. CDR3: CASTFESGRAEAFF. The CDR3 DNA reads as TGCGCCAGCACCTTCGAGTCGGGGCGGGCTGAAGCTTTCTTT.

The J gene is TRBJ2-3, the V gene TRBV7-6; 8 bases are shared with TRBD1. There are 13 residues in the CDR3. The germline V gene has CDR1 SGHVS and CDR2 FNYEAQ. Trimming took 10 bases from V and 5 from J; bases not matched to a gene: 8. The CDR3 reads CAIATGGKDTQYF. For the CDR3, the DNA is TGTGCCATTGCTACAGGGGGTAAAGATACGCAGTATTTT.

The rearrangement links TRBV5-4 to TRBJ2-1; 15 positions match TRBD2. The V segment lost 2 bases and the J segment 4 bases; nucleotides outside the gene matches: 1. Germline loops: CDR1 SGHNT, CDR2 YYREEE (reference sequence). CDR3 length: 16 residues. Here the CDR3 reads CASSFGLAGGYNEQFF. The CDR3 DNA sequence: TGTGCCAGCAGCTTCGGACTAGCGGGGGGGTACAATGAGCAGTTCTTC.

V usage is TRBV19 and J usage is TRBJ2-7; D call uncertain. The CDR3 consists of 9 residues. Germline CDR1 is LNHDA and CDR2 is SQIVND (reference sequence). V gave up 7 bases and J gave up 13 bases, with 11 bases separating them. The CDR3 DNA reads TGTGCCAGTACACGTGGAACCTACTTC. Its translation: CASTRGTYF.

The chain carries TRBV6-1 and TRBJ2-5, with TRBD2 matching over 11 bases. Germline V gene lookup returns CDR1 MNHNS and CDR2 SASEGT. Trimming at V came to 2 bases and at J to 5 bases, leaving 4 bases not matched to a gene. There are 15 residues in the CDR3. The DNA of the CDR3 is TGTGCCAGCAGTGAAATTAGACTAGCGGGGGAGACCCAGTACTTC. Protein: CASSEIRLAGETQYF.

The chain uses TRBV7-6 and TRBJ1-2, with a possible D match to TRBD1 (5 bases). There are 13 residues in the CDR3. Germline lookup yields CDR1 SGHVS and CDR2 FNYEAQ. V was shortened by 1 base and J by 8 bases, with 11 bases between the two germline ends. The CDR3 DNA reads as TGTGCCAGCAGCTTAGTACAGGAGGTCGGCTACACCTTC. Translated: CASSLVQEVGYTF.

The J gene is TRBJ1-4, the V gene TRBV4-2; D remains unclear. Trimming left V 0 bases short and J 4 bases short, with 12 bases between. CDR1 LGHNA and CDR2 YNFKEQ come from the germline V gene. The CDR3 runs to 16 residues. The CDR3, as DNA: TGTGCCAGCAGCCAAGATCTAATAGGCGGTAATGAAAAACTGTTTTTT. Amino acid sequence: CASSQDLIGGNEKLFF.

This chain uses TRBV5-4 with TRBJ1-4; weak D call: TRBD1 (5 bases). Trimming left V 4 bases short and J 7 bases short, with 17 bases between. This CDR3 spans 15 amino acids. Germline-derived CDR1 and CDR2 are SGHNT and YYREEE (reference sequence). The CDR3 sequence is CASSRTLSGGEKLFF. The CDR3 DNA sequence: TGTGCCAGCAGCCGGACACTCTCCGGAGGTGAAAAACTGTTTTTT.

The CDR3 bases are TGTGCCAGCTCACCTCAACGTGTTACGTTGGGGAACTATGGCTACACCTTC. Protein product: CASSPQRVTLGNYGYTF. V usage is TRBV18 and J usage is TRBJ1-2; D is unresolved. The length of the CDR3 is 17 residues. The germline gives CDR1 KGHSH, CDR2 LQKENI. The V and J ends lost 3 bases and 2 bases respectively, with 19 bases between them.

This chain joins TRBV19 and TRBJ1-2, with D perhaps matching TRBD1 (6 bases). CDR3 size: 15 residues. V gave up 7 bases and J gave up 8 bases, with 23 bases separating them. The germline gives CDR1 LNHDA, CDR2 SQIVND (reference sequence). CDR3 sequence (DNA): TGTGCCAGTAACCAACCCCAGGGAGGGGGTATCGGCTACACCTTC. Its protein is CASNQPQGGGIGYTF.

This chain links TRBV6-4 with TRBJ2-7; D possibly matches TRBD1 or TRBD2 (5 bases each). CDR3 length: 14 residues. Germline CDR1 MRHNA, CDR2 SNTAGT. With 9 bases removed from V and 1 base from J, the gap between germline ends came to 16 bases. CDR3: CARSGTEHSYEQYF. CDR3 DNA sequence: TGTGCCAGATCCGGGACCGAGCATTCCTACGAGCAGTACTTC.

The genes are TRBV11-3 and TRBJ2-2; 9 positions match TRBD2. Germline loops: CDR1 SGHNT, CDR2 YENEEA. CDR3 length: 16 amino acids. Unmatched junction bases numbered 3, after V lost 1 base and J lost 3 bases. The CDR3 loop reads CASSLGSGRHTGELFF. The CDR3 region has the DNA TGTGCCAGCAGCTTAGGTAGCGGGAGACACACCGGGGAGCTGTTTTTT.

V usage is TRBV9 and J usage is TRBJ2-3, with D tentatively TRBD1 or TRBD2 (6 bases each). The ends were cut back, 0 bases at V and 2 bases at J, with 13 bases in the middle. Germline CDR1 and CDR2: SGDLS and YYNGEE. This CDR3 has 16 residues. As DNA, the CDR3 is TGTGCCAGCAGCGTAGGGTCGGGGGCCATCACAGATACGCAGTATTTT. This encodes CASSVGSGAITDTQYF.

This clone occurred once. The genes are TRBV10-3 and TRBJ1-2; D not resolved. The CDR3 totals 14 residues. The V end was cut by 6 bases, the J end by 3 bases, with 14 bases between. Germline-derived CDR1 and CDR2 are ENHRY and SYGVKD. The CDR3 coding sequence is TGTGCCATCAGGCCCTCGGGTGGGGACTATGGCTACACCTTC. Translation: CAIRPSGGDYGYTF.

The genes are TRBV5-1 and TRBJ1-1; 7 nucleotides match TRBD1. CDR3 length equals 14 residues. CDR1 and CDR2 (germline): SGHRS, YFSETQ. J lost 4 bases, V lost 7 bases, and 10 bases had no gene match. The CDR3 protein is CASGRQGRSTEAFF. The DNA of the CDR3 is TGCGCCAGCGGGCGACAGGGCAGATCCACTGAAGCTTTCTTT.

The gene calls are TRBV6-4 and TRBJ1-2; TRBD1 matches at 9 bases. Trimming removed 6 bases from V and 6 bases from J; junction bases left unmatched: 8. The CDR3 has 14 amino acids. The V gene's germline CDR1 is MRHNA and CDR2 SNTAGT. The CDR3 loop is CASSPTGGRNGYTF. CDR3 nucleotide sequence: TGTGCCAGCAGCCCCACAGGGGGCAGAAATGGCTACACCTTC.

The J gene is TRBJ2-5, the V gene TRBV30; 11 nucleotides agree with TRBD2. V gave up 1 base and J gave up 9 bases; unmatched junction bases: 13. The germline gives CDR1 GTSNPN, CDR2 SVGIG (reference sequence). The CDR3 length is 16 residues. The CDR3 region has the DNA TGTGCCTGGAGTGCAGGACTAGCGGGTGGGGCAACGGCCCAGTACTTC. Protein product: CAWSAGLAGGATAQYF.

J is TRBJ2-5 and V is TRBV18; weak D call: TRBD1 (5 bases). The CDR3 runs 14 residues. Germline lookup yields CDR1 KGHSH and CDR2 LQKENI. V was pared by 4 bases and J by 0 bases, with 9 bases between. The CDR3 nucleotides are TGTGCCAGCTCACGAGGCAGGGACCAAGAGACCCAGTACTTC. It yields the protein CASSRGRDQETQYF. Based on the CDR3 plus reference TRBV18 and TRBJ2-5, the full variable domain is NAGVMQNPRHLVRRRGQEARLRCSPMKGHSHVYWYRQLPEEGLKFMVYLQKENIIDESGMPKERFSAEFPKEGPSILRIQQVVRGDSAAYFCASSRGRDQETQYFGPGTRLLVL.

V gene TRBV2 combines with J gene TRBJ1-3, with unresolved D. Trimming removed 2 bases at V and 0 bases at J, with 8 bases between. The CDR3 is made up of 15 amino acids. Germline V gene data show CDR1 as SNHLY and CDR2 as FYNNEI. The CDR3 DNA reads TGTGCCAGCAGTGAAAAGGGCACCTCTGGAAACACCATATATTTT. This encodes CASSEKGTSGNTIYF.

CDR3 amino acids: CASSQSIPGQGTGELFF. DNA of the CDR3: TGCGCCAGCAGTCAATCGATCCCGGGACAGGGTACCGGGGAGCTGTTTTTT. This rearrangement joins TRBV23-1 to TRBJ2-2; 9 bases map to TRBD1. TRBV23-1 is known as an ORF, though its function is uncertain. The CDR3 runs to 17 residues. Trimming cost V 0 bases and J 5 bases; bases outside gene matches: 7.

The chain couples TRBV10-3 to TRBJ2-5; TRBD2 matches at 9 bases. Germline CDR1 and CDR2: ENHRY and SYGVKD. The CDR3 totals 15 residues. The V segment lost 3 bases and the J segment 8 bases; nucleotides outside the gene matches: 10. Written as DNA, the CDR3 is TGTGCCATCAGTGACTCTAGCGGGATCCTACATACCCAGTACTTC. Its translation is CAISDSSGILHTQYF.

The chain joins TRBV18 to TRBJ2-1; D ambiguous. Deletions cut 3 bases from V and 8 bases from J, with 20 bases between. The length of the CDR3 is 16 residues. The germline V gene has CDR1 KGHSH and CDR2 LQKENI. CDR3 amino acids: CASSPPRRTFSDEQFF. The CDR3 region has the DNA TGTGCCAGCTCACCTCCCCGGCGGACCTTTTCTGATGAGCAGTTCTTC.